This T cell receptor (beta chain) was documented in a study of radiotherapy plus CTLA-4 blockade in lung cancer (dated by TCRdb to the late 2010s). About the investigation overall: Objective responses occurred in roughly a sixth of enrolled patients, and around 29% achieved disease control. Broad study findings and their caveats: After treatment with radiotherapy and ipilimumab, TCR clones that came from tumors expanded in the peripheral blood. The strongest predictors of response, as reported, were early dynamic changes in blood T cell clones along with a rise in serum interferon-beta after radiation.

The library was built by means of the immunoSEQ multiplex PCR assay. Sourced from immuneACCESS, this table was stored by TCRdb with only in-frame sequences that have V and J called. A share of the clones is absent; for the studies checked, an unresolved V gene accounts for under half, and the remainder has no known explanation. The sample records approximately 85,000 clones, approximately 86% of which are singletons. The leading ten clones occupy 2% to 2.5% of the sample. The study evaluated CTLA-4 blockade (ipilimumab) given together with focal radiation therapy in patients who had chemo-refractory metastatic non-small-cell lung cancer. Comments on this clone: Which antigen it targets is not known. Per-base qualities were not stored, and no clone one base away is much larger.

This material consisted of peripheral blood, taken from a patient treated with radiotherapy plus ipilimumab. The sequence came from a human donor with non-small cell lung cancer who had a partial response to radiotherapy plus ipilimumab.

The encoded CDR3 is CASSYLRGTGNEKLFF. The DNA reads as follows: TGTGCCAGCAGCTACCTCCGGGGGACAGGGAACGAAAAACTGTTTTTT. Here the chain combines TRBV5-5 and TRBJ1-4, with 9 junctional bases fitting TRBD1. The germline V gene (reference sequence) yields SGHKS for CDR1 and YYEKEE for CDR2. Ends trimmed: V by 3 bases, J by 8 bases; bases unmatched to a gene: 11. Taken from cysteine to phenylalanine, the CDR3 has 16 residues. The entry retains the CDR3 DNA only, 48 bases that are in frame from base 1.